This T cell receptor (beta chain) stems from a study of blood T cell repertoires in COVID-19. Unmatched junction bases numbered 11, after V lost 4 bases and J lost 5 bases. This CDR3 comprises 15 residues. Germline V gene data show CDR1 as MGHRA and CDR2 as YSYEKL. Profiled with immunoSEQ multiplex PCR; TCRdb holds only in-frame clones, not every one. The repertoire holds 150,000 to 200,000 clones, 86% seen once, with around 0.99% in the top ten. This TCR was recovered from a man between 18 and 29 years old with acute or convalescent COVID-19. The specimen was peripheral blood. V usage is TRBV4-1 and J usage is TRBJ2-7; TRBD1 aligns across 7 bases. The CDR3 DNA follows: TGCGCCAGCAGCCCCTGGACAGGCTATGGGAACGAGCAGTACTTC. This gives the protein CASSPWTGYGNEQYF.